Described below is a single TCR beta chain sequence and its context. Its antigen is unidentified. This sample is drawn from a study of cytomegalovirus exposure and HLA in healthy donors. Study at large: Researchers found that approximately 85% of 300 to 450 genotyped donors fell within the Caucasian-associated ancestry cluster. Study results and caveats: For most TCR sequences rarity was the rule, although some public TCRs occurred in many donors. TCR beta sequences reportedly predicted most subjects' HLA-A and HLA-B alleles accurately. For cytomegalovirus status, the classifier reportedly gave diagnoses with high specificity and sensitivity.

PCR used 60 Vbeta primers and 13 Jbeta primers. Repertoires were generated with immunoSEQ multiplex PCR, while TCRdb's copy carries only in-frame clones and drops some. The sample holds approximately 150,000 clones, approximately 80% seen once. CDR3 size: 12 residues. V shed 10 bases and J 6 bases; nucleotides not matched to a gene: 9. CDR1 is ENHRY and CDR2 is SYGVKD in the germline V gene. Specimen: PBMCs. The chain links TRBV10-3 to TRBJ2-7; 7 bases line up with TRBD2. The clonotype originates from a woman aged 40 to 50 in good health and CMV-seropositive. This CDR3 is CATREDPGEQYF. The CDR3 DNA reads TGTGCCACCCGGGAGGATCCAGGCGAGCAGTACTTC.